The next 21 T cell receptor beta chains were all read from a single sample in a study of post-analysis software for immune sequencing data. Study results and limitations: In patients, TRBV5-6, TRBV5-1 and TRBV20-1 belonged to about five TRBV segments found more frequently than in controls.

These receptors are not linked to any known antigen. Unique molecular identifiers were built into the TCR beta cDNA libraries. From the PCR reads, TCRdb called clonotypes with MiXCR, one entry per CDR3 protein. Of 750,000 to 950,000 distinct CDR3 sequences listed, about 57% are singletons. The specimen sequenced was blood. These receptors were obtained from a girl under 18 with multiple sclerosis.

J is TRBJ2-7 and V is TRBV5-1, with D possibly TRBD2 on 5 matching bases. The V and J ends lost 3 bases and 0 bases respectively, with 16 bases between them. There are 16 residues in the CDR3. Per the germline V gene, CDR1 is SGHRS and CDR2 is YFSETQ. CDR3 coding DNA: TGCGCCAGCAGCTGGACTGCCGAACCCAGCTCCTACGAGCAGTACTTC. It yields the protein CASSWTAEPSSYEQYF.

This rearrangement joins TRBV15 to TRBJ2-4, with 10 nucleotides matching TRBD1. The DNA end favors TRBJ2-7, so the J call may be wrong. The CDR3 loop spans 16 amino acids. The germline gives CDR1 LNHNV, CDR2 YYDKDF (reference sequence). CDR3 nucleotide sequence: TGTGCCACCAGCAGTAAAAGGACAGGGGGGTCCTACGAGCAGTACTTC. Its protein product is CATSSKRTGGSYEQYF.

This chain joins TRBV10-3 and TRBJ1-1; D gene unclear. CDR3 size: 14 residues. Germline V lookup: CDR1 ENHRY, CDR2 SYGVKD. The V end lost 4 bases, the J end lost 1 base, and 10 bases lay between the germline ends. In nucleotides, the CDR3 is TGTGCCATCAGTGCCCATCCAGGGAACACTGAAGCTTTCTTT. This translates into CAISAHPGNTEAFF.

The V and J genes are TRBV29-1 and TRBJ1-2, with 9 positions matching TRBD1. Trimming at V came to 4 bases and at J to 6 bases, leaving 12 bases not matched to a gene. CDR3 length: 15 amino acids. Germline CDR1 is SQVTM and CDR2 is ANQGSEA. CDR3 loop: CSVGSRDRVVDGYTF. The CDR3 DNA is TGCAGCGTTGGATCCCGGGACAGGGTTGTGGATGGCTACACCTTC.

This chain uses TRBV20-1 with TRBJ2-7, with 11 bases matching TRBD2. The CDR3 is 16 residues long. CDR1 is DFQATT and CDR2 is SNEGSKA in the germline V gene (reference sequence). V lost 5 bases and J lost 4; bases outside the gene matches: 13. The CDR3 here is CSAATSGGSRSYEQYF. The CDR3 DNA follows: TGCAGTGCTGCAACTAGCGGGGGATCAAGATCTTACGAGCAGTACTTC.

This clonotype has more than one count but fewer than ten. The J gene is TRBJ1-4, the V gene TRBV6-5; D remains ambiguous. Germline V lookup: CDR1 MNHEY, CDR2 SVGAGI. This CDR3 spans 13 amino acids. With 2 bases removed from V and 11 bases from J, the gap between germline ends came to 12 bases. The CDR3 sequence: CASSYPGGEKLFF. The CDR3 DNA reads TGTGCCAGCAGTTACCCAGGTGGAGAGAAACTGTTTTTT.

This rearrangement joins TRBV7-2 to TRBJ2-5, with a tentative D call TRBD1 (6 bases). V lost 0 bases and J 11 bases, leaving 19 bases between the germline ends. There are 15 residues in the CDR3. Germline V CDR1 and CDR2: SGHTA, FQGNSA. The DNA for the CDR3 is TGTGCCAGCAGCTTAGCCCCCTCGACAGGCGATAGTCAGTACTTC. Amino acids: CASSLAPSTGDSQYF.

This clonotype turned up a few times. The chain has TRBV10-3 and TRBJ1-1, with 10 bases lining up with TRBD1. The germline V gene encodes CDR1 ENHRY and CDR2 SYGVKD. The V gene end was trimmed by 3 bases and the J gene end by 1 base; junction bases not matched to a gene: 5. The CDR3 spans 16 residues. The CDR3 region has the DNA TGTGCCATCAGTGACCCAGGGACAGGGGCGAACACTGAAGCTTTCTTT. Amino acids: CAISDPGTGANTEAFF.

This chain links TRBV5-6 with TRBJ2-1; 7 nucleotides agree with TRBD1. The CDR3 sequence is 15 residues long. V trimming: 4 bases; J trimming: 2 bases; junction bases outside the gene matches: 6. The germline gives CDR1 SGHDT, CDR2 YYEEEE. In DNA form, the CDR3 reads TGTGCCAGCAGCATGGGACAGAATACCTACAATGAGCAGTTCTTC. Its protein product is CASSMGQNTYNEQFF.

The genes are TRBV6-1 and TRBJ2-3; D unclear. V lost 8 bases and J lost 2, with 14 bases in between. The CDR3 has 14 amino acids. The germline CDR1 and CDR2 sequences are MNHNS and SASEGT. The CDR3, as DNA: TGTGCCAGCGGGCGCACCAGAAACACAGATACGCAGTATTTT. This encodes CASGRTRNTDTQYF.

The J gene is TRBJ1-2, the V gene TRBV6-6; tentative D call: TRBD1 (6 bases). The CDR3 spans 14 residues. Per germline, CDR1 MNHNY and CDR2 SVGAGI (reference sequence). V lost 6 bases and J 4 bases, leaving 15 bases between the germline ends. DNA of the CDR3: TGTGCCAGCAGGCCAACAGGGCGCGTCTATGGCTACACCTTC. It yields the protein CASRPTGRVYGYTF.

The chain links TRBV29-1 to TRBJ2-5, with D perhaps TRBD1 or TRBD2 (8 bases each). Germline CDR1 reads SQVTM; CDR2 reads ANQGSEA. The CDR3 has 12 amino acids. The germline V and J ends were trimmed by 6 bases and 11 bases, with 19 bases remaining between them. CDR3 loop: CSVGQGRGGQYF. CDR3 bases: TGCAGCGTCGGACAGGGACGGGGGGGGCAGTACTTC.

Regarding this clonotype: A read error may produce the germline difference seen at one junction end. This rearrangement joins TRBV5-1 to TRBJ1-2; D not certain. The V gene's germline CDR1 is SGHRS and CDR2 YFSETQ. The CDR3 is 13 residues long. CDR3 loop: CASSVGGVHGCTF. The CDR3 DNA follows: TGCGCCAGCAGCGTCGGCGGGGTTCATGGCTGCACCTTC. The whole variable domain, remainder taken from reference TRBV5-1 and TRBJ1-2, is KAGVTQTPRYLIKTRGQQVTLSCSPISGHRSVSWYQQTPGQGLQFLFEYFSETQRNKGNFPGRFSGRQFSNSRSEMNVSTLELGDSALYLCASSVGGVHGCTFGSGTRLTVV.

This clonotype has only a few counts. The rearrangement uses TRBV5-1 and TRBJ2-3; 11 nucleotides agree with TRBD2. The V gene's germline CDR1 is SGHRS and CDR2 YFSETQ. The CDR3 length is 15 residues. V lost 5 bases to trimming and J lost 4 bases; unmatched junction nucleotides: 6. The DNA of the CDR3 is TGCGCCAGCAGAATCACTAGCGGGGGAGCAGATACGCAGTATTTT. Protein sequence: CASRITSGGADTQYF.

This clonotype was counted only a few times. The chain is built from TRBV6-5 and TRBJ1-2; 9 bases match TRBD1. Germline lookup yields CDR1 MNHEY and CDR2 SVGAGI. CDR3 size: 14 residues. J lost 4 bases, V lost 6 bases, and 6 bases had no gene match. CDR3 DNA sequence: TGTGCCAGCAGGCCACAGGGGGCAGGCTATGGCTACACCTTC. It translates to CASRPQGAGYGYTF.

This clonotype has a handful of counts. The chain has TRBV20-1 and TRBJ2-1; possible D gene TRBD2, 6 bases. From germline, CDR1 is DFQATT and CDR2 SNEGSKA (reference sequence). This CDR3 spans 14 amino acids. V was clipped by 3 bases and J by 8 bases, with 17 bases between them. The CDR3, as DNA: TGCAGTGCTAGGGACTATACATATAGGGATGAGCAGTTCTTC. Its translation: CSARDYTYRDEQFF.

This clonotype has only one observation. CDR3 loop: CSARLRTSGPYEQYF. Here the CDR3 DNA reads TGCAGTGCTAGACTGCGGACTAGCGGTCCCTACGAGCAGTACTTC. V and J are TRBV20-1 and TRBJ2-7; the match to TRBD2 covers 10 bases. The CDR3 has 15 residues. Trimming at V came to 2 bases and at J to 2 bases, leaving 6 bases not matched to a gene. Germline CDR1 DFQATT, CDR2 SNEGSKA (reference sequence).

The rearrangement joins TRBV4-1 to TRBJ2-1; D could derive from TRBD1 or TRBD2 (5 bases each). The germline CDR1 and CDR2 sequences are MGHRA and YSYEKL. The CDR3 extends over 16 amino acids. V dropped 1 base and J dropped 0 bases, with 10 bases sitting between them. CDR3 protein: CASSQGAGSSYNEQFF. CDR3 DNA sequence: TGCGCCAGCAGCCAAGGGGCAGGGAGCTCCTACAATGAGCAGTTCTTC.

The CDR3 DNA follows: TGCAGCGTCGCTCTGGTCAGGGGCACTGAAGCTTTCTTT. Amino acids: CSVALVRGTEAFF. The chain links TRBV29-1 to TRBJ1-1; TRBD1 is a possible D gene (6 bases). Trimming shortened V by 6 bases and J by 4 bases, and 15 bases separated the two germline ends. This CDR3 is 13 amino acids long. Germline loops: CDR1 SQVTM, CDR2 ANQGSEA.

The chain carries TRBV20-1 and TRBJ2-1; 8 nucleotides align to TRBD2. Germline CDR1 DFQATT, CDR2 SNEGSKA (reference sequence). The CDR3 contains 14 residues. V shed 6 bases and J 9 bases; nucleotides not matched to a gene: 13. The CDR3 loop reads CSAGFGGVTGEQFF. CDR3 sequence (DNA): TGCAGTGCCGGCTTCGGGGGGGTTACTGGTGAGCAGTTCTTC.

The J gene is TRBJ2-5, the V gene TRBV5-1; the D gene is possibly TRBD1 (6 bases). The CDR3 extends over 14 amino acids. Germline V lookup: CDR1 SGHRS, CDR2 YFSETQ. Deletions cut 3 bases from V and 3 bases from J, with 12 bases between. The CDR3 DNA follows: TGCGCCAGCAGCTGGGCGACAGGAAAAGAGACCCAGTACTTC. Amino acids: CASSWATGKETQYF.